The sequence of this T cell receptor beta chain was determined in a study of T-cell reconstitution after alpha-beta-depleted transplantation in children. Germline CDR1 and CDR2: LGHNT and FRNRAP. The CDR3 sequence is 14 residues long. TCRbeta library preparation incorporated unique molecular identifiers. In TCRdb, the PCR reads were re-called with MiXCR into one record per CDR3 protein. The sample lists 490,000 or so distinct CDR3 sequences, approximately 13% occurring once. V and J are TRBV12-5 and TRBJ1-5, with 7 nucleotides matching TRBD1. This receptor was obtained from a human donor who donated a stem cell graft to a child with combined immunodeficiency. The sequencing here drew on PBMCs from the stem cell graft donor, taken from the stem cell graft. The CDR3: CATSTGDSNQPQHF. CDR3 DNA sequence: TGTGCCACCTCTACAGGGGATAGCAATCAGCCCCAGCATTTT.